This T cell receptor beta chain was observed in a study of blood T cell repertoires in COVID-19. Turning to the study itself: Collection of acute and convalescent COVID-19 samples took place in the United States, Italy and Spain.

Original data processing: Estimation of nucleated cell counts relied on the amplification of reference gene primers. The assay was immunoSEQ multiplex PCR, and TCRdb's table has in-frame clones only and misses some. V, J and clone size reflect that table, while D and trimming were determined from the DNA. This sample carries 130,000 or so clones, around 83% of them seen once, and the ten largest clones take 7.5% to 8.5%. Germline-derived CDR1 and CDR2 are SNHLY and FYNNEI. V lost 4 bases, J lost 3 bases, and 9 bases lay in between. The CDR3 is 14 amino acids. This chain joins TRBV2 and TRBJ2-2; a weak D match, TRBD1 (5 bases). The clonotype was recovered from a woman between 55 and 75 years old with acute or convalescent COVID-19. The source material was peripheral blood. CDR3 DNA sequence: TGTGCCAGCAGTGGACAGTTGGACACCGGGGAGCTGTTTTTT. Residues: CASSGQLDTGELFF.